This entry features one T cell receptor beta chain sequence. This clone's antigen is unknown. Per-nucleotide qualities are absent, and no much larger clonotype sits a single base away. This record belongs to a study of T-cell reconstitution after alpha-beta-depleted transplantation in children (dated by TCRdb to the mid-2010s). In terms of the full investigation: The study quantitatively tracked T-cell immune reconstitution after TCRalphabeta/CD19-depleted allogeneic hematopoietic cell transplantation in children using TCR repertoire profiling.

The CDR3, cysteine through phenylalanine, is 16 amino acids long. Here the CDR3 DNA is all that survives: 48 bases in frame from base 1. V lost 0 bases and J lost 4 bases; the stretch between them is 13 bases long. Taken from the germline V gene, the CDR1 and CDR2 loops are SGDLS and YYNGEE. Library creation used PCR. The run used an Illumina HiSeq 2500. Molecular barcoding was employed in the preparation of TCR libraries, with unique molecular identifiers being used to normalize TCRbeta repertoire quantification. TCRdb reworked the public reads: Q25 trimming with fastp, MiXCR clone assembly, productive beta chains retained. CDR3 protein duplicates are merged, each entry listing the most common genes and DNA. The sample table records about 500,000 distinct CDR3 sequences; less than 35% of these occur just once. The ten largest clones add up to approximately 2.3% of the sample.

This sample comprised PBMCs from the stem cell graft donor, obtained from the stem cell graft. The rearrangement combines TRBV9 with TRBJ2-2; the D gene is unclear. This receptor was obtained from a human donor who donated a stem cell graft to a child with aplastic anemia. The CDR3 region: CASSVASGSPTGELFF. The nucleotide sequence is TGTGCCAGCAGCGTAGCATCAGGTAGCCCCACCGGGGAGCTGTTTTTT. Where the CDR3 stops, the reference TRBV9 and TRBJ2-2 genes take over; the full variable domain is DSGVTQTPKHLITATGQRVTLRCSPRSGDLSVYWYQQSLDQGLQFLIQYYNGEERAKGNILERFSAQQFPDLHSELNLSSLELGDSALYFCASSVASGSPTGELFFGEGSRLTVL.